Listed here is a single TCR beta chain. In the authors' workflow: Counts of nucleated cells, estimated from reference gene primer amplification, were obtained. TCRdb's table, derived via immunoSEQ multiplex PCR, lists solely in-frame clones and lacks some. Clone size and V and J calls were adopted from that table, with D and trimming inferred from the DNA. The data contain about 11,000 clones, around nine tenths of them singletons. The entry originates in a study of blood T cell repertoires in COVID-19. As for the study in general: COVID-19 samples collected from the United States, Italy and Spain covered acute and convalescent phases. The analysed material was cDNA or gDNA that came from T cells, B-cell-depleted T cells, or PBMCs.

V was clipped by 6 bases and J by 0 bases, with 12 bases between them. CDR1 is SNHLY and CDR2 is FYNNEI in the germline V gene. CDR3 length: 15 residues. The rearrangement links TRBV2 to TRBJ1-5; D might be TRBD1 (6 bases). The TCR sequence derives from a human donor in a cohort sampled during active COVID-19. The specimen was peripheral blood. CDR3 bases: TGTGCCAGCAGGAGGGGGATATATAGCAATCAGCCCCAGCATTTT. This sequence encodes CASRRGIYSNQPQHF.